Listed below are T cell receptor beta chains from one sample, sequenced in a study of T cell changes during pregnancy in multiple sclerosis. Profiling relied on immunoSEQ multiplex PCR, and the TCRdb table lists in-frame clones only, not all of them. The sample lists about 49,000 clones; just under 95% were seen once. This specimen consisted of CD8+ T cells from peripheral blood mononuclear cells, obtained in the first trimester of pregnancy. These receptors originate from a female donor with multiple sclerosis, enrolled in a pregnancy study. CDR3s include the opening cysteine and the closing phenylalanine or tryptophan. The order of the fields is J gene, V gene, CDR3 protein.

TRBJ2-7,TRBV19,CASSIGGSSYEQYF
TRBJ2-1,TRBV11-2,CASSLGLSGGNEQFF
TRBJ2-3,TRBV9,CASGAGGGDTQYF
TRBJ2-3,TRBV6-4,CASSDTSGTDTQYF
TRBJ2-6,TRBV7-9,CASSFPEGSGANVLTF
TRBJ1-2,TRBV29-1,CSVEGGVDYGYTF
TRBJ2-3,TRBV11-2,CASSRSPLTDTQYF
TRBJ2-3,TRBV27,CASSLYTLPADTQYF
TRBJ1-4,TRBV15,CATSRGPWTGDNRGKLFF
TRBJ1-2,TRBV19,CASSGQGNYGYTF
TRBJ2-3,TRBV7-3,CASSPGVGAADTQYF
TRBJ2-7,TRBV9,CASSVGDSAGYEQYF
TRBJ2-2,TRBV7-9,CASSPGRGELFF
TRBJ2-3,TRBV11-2,CASSLGGMGGGTDTQYF
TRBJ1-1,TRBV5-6,CASSWATEAFF
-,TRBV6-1,CASSEGLAGGYEQYF
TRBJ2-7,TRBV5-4,CASSWGLAGSYEQYF
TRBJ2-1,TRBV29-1,CSVDASGSGNEQFF
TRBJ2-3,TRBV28,CASSLREWREEKDTQYF
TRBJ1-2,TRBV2,CARKGFNYGYTF
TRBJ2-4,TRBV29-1,CSVLGAENIQYF
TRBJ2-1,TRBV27,CASSLSAGGLYNEQFF
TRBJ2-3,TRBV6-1,CASSRGRDSTDTQYF
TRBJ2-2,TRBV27,CASSGTSDTGELFF
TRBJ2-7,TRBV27,CASSPGQGNYEQYF
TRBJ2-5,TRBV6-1,CASSVGQGAGETQYF
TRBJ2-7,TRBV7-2,CASSFGALEQYF
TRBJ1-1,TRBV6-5,CAGRPFDSSNTEAFF
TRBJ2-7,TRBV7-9,CASSAYGQGGYEQYF
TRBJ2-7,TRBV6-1,CASSELGSGYEQYF
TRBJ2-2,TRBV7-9,CASSTARDRNTGELFF
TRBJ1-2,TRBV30,CAWRVDRDGYTF
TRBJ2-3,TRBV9,CASSVAGGGGPSDTQYF
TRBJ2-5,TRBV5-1,CASSLDWTGSIETQYF
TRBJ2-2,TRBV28,CASRSPLSGGNTGELFF
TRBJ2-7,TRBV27,CASSPSGRGSEQYF
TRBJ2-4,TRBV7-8,CASSPRQGPSFQYF
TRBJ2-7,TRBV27,CASSLLGDRAIYEQYF
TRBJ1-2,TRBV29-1,CSSVGQGLDGYTF
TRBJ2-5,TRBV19,CASKTSGTETQYF
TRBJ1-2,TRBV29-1,CSVDTGSGYTF
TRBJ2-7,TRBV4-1,CASSQAPGRGLYEQYF
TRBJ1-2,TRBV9,CASSARSVYHRELNYGYTF
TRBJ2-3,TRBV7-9,CASSNTLTSEGLGTDTQYF
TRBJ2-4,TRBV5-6,CASSFMGGNIQYF
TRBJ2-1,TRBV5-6,CASSLGNSGRAGNEQFF
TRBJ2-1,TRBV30,CAWSVSLAGSYNEQFF
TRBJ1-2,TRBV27,CASSLDRGLNYGYTF
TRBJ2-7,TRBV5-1,CASSLIPGQSSYEQYF
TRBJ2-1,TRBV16,CASSHPRGGRFF
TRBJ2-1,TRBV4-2,CASSQELADNEQFF